A single sample is the source of the 27 T cell receptor beta chains below, sequenced in a study of blood T cell repertoires in COVID-19 (TCRdb year 2020). Library preparation used the immunoSEQ multiplex PCR assay. This immuneACCESS table, as held by TCRdb, lists in-frame sequences with V and J called but not all clones. Of the missing ones, under half trace to an unresolved V gene in checked studies; the others have no known cause. The sample table contains roughly 330,000 clones; only one count was recorded for roughly 88% of them. Clones ranked in the top ten supply 3.5% to 4% of the sample. The sample taken for sequencing was peripheral blood. The receptors shown here come from a woman aged 50 to 60 with active or convalescent COVID-19.

This clone was counted only a few times. The V call is TRBV7-9, the J call TRBJ2-2; TRBD2 agrees at 7 bases. This CDR3 has 16 residues. Trimming at V came to 1 base and at J to 5 bases, leaving 7 bases not matched to a gene. The germline CDR1 and CDR2 sequences are SEHNR and FQNEAQ (reference sequence). The DNA for the CDR3 is TGTGCCAGCAGCTTAGACGGCGGGAGTGGTACCGGGGAGCTGTTTTTT. This translates into CASSLDGGSGTGELFF.

The rearrangement links TRBV11-2 to TRBJ1-1; no clear D gene. V lost 5 bases to trimming and J lost 1 base, with 14 bases between them. Germline V gene data show CDR1 as SGHAT and CDR2 as FQNNGV. This CDR3 contains 15 residues. The CDR3 sequence is CASSERQAGNTEAFF. CDR3 coding DNA: TGTGCCAGCAGCGAGAGGCAGGCGGGGAACACTGAAGCTTTCTTT. The variable domain in full, completed from reference TRBV11-2 and TRBJ1-1, reads EAGVAQSPRYKIIEKRQSVAFWCNPISGHATLYWYQQILGQGPKLLIQFQNNGVVDDSQLPKDRFSAERLKGVDSTLKIQPAKLEDSAVYLCASSERQAGNTEAFFGQGTRLTVV.

The V and J genes are TRBV19 and TRBJ2-5; a weak D match, TRBD2 (6 bases). V lost 5 bases to trimming and J lost 0 bases, with 10 bases between them. Germline-derived CDR1 and CDR2 are LNHDA and SQIVND (reference sequence). The CDR3 extends over 14 amino acids. Here the CDR3 reads CASSFGGHQETQYF. The CDR3 nucleotides are TGTGCCAGTAGTTTCGGGGGACACCAAGAGACCCAGTACTTC.

V gene TRBV6-2 or TRBV6-3 combines with J gene TRBJ2-7; 8 positions match TRBD1. Germline V gene lookup returns CDR1 MNHEY and CDR2 SVGEGT. Trimming cost V 5 bases and J 8 bases; bases outside gene matches: 20. The CDR3 spans 17 residues. CDR3 in DNA: TGTGCCAGCAGTCCCCGGACAGGGCTCAATCCCGCCACCAAGCAGTACTTC. Its translation: CASSPRTGLNPATKQYF.

The V and J genes are TRBV11-3 and TRBJ2-5, with D perhaps TRBD1 (6 bases). Germline V gene data show CDR1 as SGHNT and CDR2 as YENEEA. This CDR3 is 14 amino acids long. V was pared by 4 bases and J by 5 bases, with 14 bases between. CDR3 bases: TGTGCCAGCAGCTCCGGGACAAAGGGGGAGACCCAGTACTTC. It translates to CASSSGTKGETQYF.

The chain joins TRBV5-3 to TRBJ1-5; D is undetermined. TRBV5-3 is placed among ORFs of uncertain function. Trimming shortened V by 1 base and J by 6 bases, and 8 bases separated the two germline ends. There are 13 residues in the CDR3. The CDR3 region has the DNA TGTGCCAGAAGCTTGTGCGGGCTTCAGCCCCAGCATTTT. Residues: CARSLCGLQPQHF.

In nucleotides, the CDR3 is TGTGCCAGCAGTTACGGGTCAGGGGTAACTGAAGCTTTCTTT. It encodes CASSYGSGVTEAFF. This rearrangement joins TRBV6-2 or TRBV6-3 to TRBJ1-1, with D possibly TRBD1 on 6 matching bases. Trimming pared 2 bases from V and 5 bases from J, leaving 12 bases between. CDR3 length: 14 amino acids. Germline V gene sequence: CDR1 MNHEY, CDR2 SVGEGT.

As DNA, the CDR3 is TGTGCCAGTAGTATAGGTGCGGCTACAAGGAGCAATCAGCCCCAGCATTTT. This sequence encodes CASSIGAATRSNQPQHF. V gene TRBV19 combines with J gene TRBJ1-5; D is uncertain. CDR1 is LNHDA, CDR2 SQIVND, per germline (reference sequence). The CDR3 covers 17 residues. V lost 1 base to trimming and J lost 1 base, with 14 bases between them. Full variable domain (missing parts from reference TRBV19 and TRBJ1-5): DGGITQSPKYLFRKEGQNVTLSCEQNLNHDAMYWYRQDPGQGLRLIYYSQIVNDFQKGDIAEGYSVSREKKESFPLTVTSAQKNPTAFYLCASSIGAATRSNQPQHFGDGTRLSIL.

This clone came up once. V usage is TRBV5-1 and J usage is TRBJ2-4; 7 bases are a match to TRBD2. After removal of 4 bases from V and 7 bases from J, the junction contained 11 bases not matched to a gene. This CDR3 is 15 amino acids long. CDR1 and CDR2 (germline): SGHRS, YFSETQ. In nucleotides, the CDR3 is TGCGCCAGCAGCGACTTCGGCGGGAGAGGTAACATTCAGTACTTC. It translates to CASSDFGGRGNIQYF.

The chain couples TRBV4-3 to TRBJ1-2; 7 positions match TRBD1. Trimming cost V 1 base and J 7 bases; bases outside gene matches: 12. Per the germline V gene, CDR1 is LGHNA and CDR2 is YSLEER. The CDR3 loop spans 16 amino acids. The DNA for the CDR3 is TGCGCCAGCAGCCAAGGGACCCAGGGGGGATGGTCTGGCTACACCTTC. Protein: CASSQGTQGGWSGYTF.

V usage is TRBV4-3 and J usage is TRBJ1-3, with D maybe TRBD1 (5 bases). The CDR3 sequence is 15 residues long. CDR1 and CDR2 from the germline V gene are LGHNA and YSLEER. V shed 0 bases and J shed 8 bases, with 14 bases lying between them. CDR3 DNA sequence: TGCGCCAGCAGCCAAGATATCGGCAGGGAGGACACCATATATTTT. Amino acid sequence: CASSQDIGREDTIYF.

This rearrangement joins TRBV5-1 to TRBJ2-1; 8 nucleotides match TRBD2. V trimming: 2 bases; J trimming: 5 bases; junction bases outside the gene matches: 6. This CDR3 is built from 15 residues. The germline V gene encodes CDR1 SGHRS and CDR2 YFSETQ. In nucleotides, the CDR3 is TGCGCCAGCAGCTTTAGCGGGAAGAAAAACAATGAGCAGTTCTTC. This translates into CASSFSGKKNNEQFF.

The gene calls are TRBV19 and TRBJ2-3, with D possibly being TRBD2 (6 bases). Germline CDR1 LNHDA, CDR2 SQIVND (reference sequence). The CDR3 has 15 residues. Trimming stripped 6 bases from V and 0 bases from J, with 13 bases between. The CDR3: CASSPGGSSTDTQYF. CDR3 nucleotides: TGTGCCAGTAGCCCCGGAGGGTCTAGCACAGATACGCAGTATTTT.

Of note for this clone: A junction boundary mismatches the germline segment, possibly from a read error. The rearrangement joins TRBV9 to TRBJ1-2; 7 nucleotides agree with TRBD1. CDR3 length: 15 residues. Germline V gene data show CDR1 as SGDLS and CDR2 as YYNGEE. CDR3 nucleotide sequence: TGTGCCAGCAGCGAGGGGGCGCGGGTTAACGATGGCTACACCTTC. Translated: CASSEGARVNDGYTF.

The gene calls are TRBV28 and TRBJ1-3; TRBD1 matches at 7 bases. After removal of 6 bases from V and 3 bases from J, the junction contained 8 bases not matched to a gene. The CDR3 sequence is 15 residues long. Germline CDR1 reads MDHEN; CDR2 reads SYDVKM. Written as DNA, the CDR3 is TGTGCCAGCAGCCGACAGGGCGCGGTTGGAAACACCATATATTTT. Translating gives CASSRQGAVGNTIYF.

The chain is built from TRBV6-5 and TRBJ1-6; 7 bases map to TRBD1. Germline CDR1 and CDR2: MNHEY and SVGAGI. This CDR3 is 14 amino acids long. Trimming removed 6 bases from V and 9 bases from J; junction bases left unmatched: 8. The CDR3, as DNA: TGTGCCAGCAGAAAGCGACAGGGCGTTTCACCCCTCCACTTT. This gives the protein CASRKRQGVSPLHF.

Only one count was recorded for this clone. V is TRBV18 and J is TRBJ1-4; no definite D call. Germline CDR1 and CDR2: KGHSH and LQKENI. The germline V and J ends were trimmed by 1 base and 0 bases, with 6 bases remaining between them. This CDR3 spans 15 amino acids. CDR3 sequence (DNA): TGTGCCAGCTCACCACAGGAGTCAACTAATGAAAAACTGTTTTTT. Translating it yields CASSPQESTNEKLFF.

The genes are TRBV19 and TRBJ1-1; the match to TRBD1 covers 8 bases. The ends lost 0 bases at V and 1 base at J; junction bases unmatched: 4. The V gene's germline CDR1 is LNHDA and CDR2 SQIVND (reference sequence). The CDR3 runs to 16 residues. CDR3 in amino acids: CASSIDPDRGNTEAFF. The CDR3 coding sequence is TGTGCCAGTAGTATAGATCCCGACAGGGGGAACACTGAAGCTTTCTTT.

V gene TRBV19 combines with J gene TRBJ1-1; 7 nucleotides match TRBD1. V shed 7 bases and J 3 bases; nucleotides not matched to a gene: 5. Germline values: CDR1 LNHDA, CDR2 SQIVND (reference sequence). The CDR3 contains 13 residues. This CDR3 reads CASKVRGYTEAFF. The CDR3 DNA reads TGTGCCAGTAAGGTCAGGGGGTACACTGAAGCTTTCTTT.

The chain carries TRBV5-6 and TRBJ1-4; D is undetermined. The CDR3 totals 12 residues. Germline loops: CDR1 SGHDT, CDR2 YYEEEE. Deletions cut 2 bases from V and 8 bases from J, with 7 bases between. The CDR3 is CASSFGGEKLFF. As DNA, the CDR3 is TGTGCCAGCAGCTTCGGCGGGGAAAAACTGTTTTTT.

This chain joins TRBV7-3 and TRBJ2-2, with unresolved D. V was cut by 3 bases and J by 5 bases, with 7 bases left in between. Germline values: CDR1 SGHTA, CDR2 FQGTGA. This CDR3 has 13 amino acids. CDR3 nucleotides: TGTGCCAGCAGCTTTTTGACTACCGGGGAGCTGTTTTTT. This sequence encodes CASSFLTTGELFF.

The chain carries TRBV28 and TRBJ1-2; possible D gene TRBD1, 5 bases. V was clipped by 0 bases and J by 3 bases, with 5 bases between them. The CDR3 contains 13 residues. CDR1 and CDR2 from the germline V gene are MDHEN and SYDVKM. CDR3 DNA: TGTGCCAGCAGTTTATGGACAGACTATGGCTACACCTTC. It translates to CASSLWTDYGYTF.

The V call is TRBV19, the J call TRBJ2-1, with D unresolved. The V gene's germline CDR1 is LNHDA and CDR2 SQIVND (reference sequence). This CDR3 has 12 residues. V shed 5 bases and J shed 6 bases, with 8 bases lying between them. CDR3 coding DNA: TGTGCCAGTAGTTCAGTATCCAATGAGCAGTTCTTC. Its translation is CASSSVSNEQFF.

The chain employs TRBV30 and TRBJ1-1; 7 bases map to TRBD1. The germline V gene has CDR1 GTSNPN and CDR2 SVGIG (reference sequence). J lost 4 bases, V lost 7 bases, and 9 bases had no gene match. The CDR3 consists of 13 residues. The CDR3 reads CASIRDRATEAFF. The CDR3 region has the DNA TGTGCCTCCATCCGAGACAGGGCCACTGAAGCTTTCTTT.

J is TRBJ1-5 and V is TRBV6-1, with 7 nucleotides matching TRBD1. This CDR3 has 17 residues. CDR1 is MNHNS, CDR2 SASEGT, per germline. Germline trimming cut 4 bases from V and 3 bases from J; bases unmatched to any gene: 12. The CDR3 region is CASSGLGTVRFNQPQHF. In nucleotides, the CDR3 is TGTGCCAGCAGTGGGCTCGGGACAGTTCGATTCAATCAGCCCCAGCATTTT.

This sequence joins TRBV7-9 and TRBJ1-2; 7 nucleotides match TRBD1. This CDR3 comprises 15 residues. Germline V lookup: CDR1 SEHNR, CDR2 FQNEAQ (reference sequence). Unmatched junction bases numbered 11, after V lost 5 bases and J lost 5 bases. The CDR3 DNA sequence: TGTGCCAGCAGCCACTATACCGGGACAGATTATGGCTACACCTTC. It specifies CASSHYTGTDYGYTF.

This clone was counted a single time. The J gene is TRBJ1-2, the V gene TRBV10-3; 7 positions match TRBD1. This CDR3 region has 14 residues. Germline V gene lookup returns CDR1 ENHRY and CDR2 SYGVKD. The J segment lost 2 bases and the V segment lost 6 bases, leaving 6 bases of the junction unmatched. The CDR3 coding sequence is TGTGCCATCAGCCAGGACAGGTCCAACTATGGCTACACCTTC. It is translated as CAISQDRSNYGYTF.